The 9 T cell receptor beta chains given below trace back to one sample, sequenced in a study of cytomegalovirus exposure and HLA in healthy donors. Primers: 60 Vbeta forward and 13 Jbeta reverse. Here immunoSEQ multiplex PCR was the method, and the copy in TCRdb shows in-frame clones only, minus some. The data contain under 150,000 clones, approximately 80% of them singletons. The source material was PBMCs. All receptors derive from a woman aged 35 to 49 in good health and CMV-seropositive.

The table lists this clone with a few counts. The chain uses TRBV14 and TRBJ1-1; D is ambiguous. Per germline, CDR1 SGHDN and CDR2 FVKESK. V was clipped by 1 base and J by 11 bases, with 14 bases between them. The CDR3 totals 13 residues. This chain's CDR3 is CASSQAPFRGAFF. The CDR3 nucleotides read TGTGCCAGCAGCCAAGCACCGTTCCGTGGCGCTTTCTTT.

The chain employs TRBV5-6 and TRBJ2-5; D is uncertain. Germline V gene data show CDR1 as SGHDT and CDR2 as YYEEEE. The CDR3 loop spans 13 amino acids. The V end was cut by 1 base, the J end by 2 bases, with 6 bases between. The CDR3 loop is CASSLTRQETQYF. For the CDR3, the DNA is TGTGCCAGCAGCTTGACCAGACAAGAGACCCAGTACTTC.

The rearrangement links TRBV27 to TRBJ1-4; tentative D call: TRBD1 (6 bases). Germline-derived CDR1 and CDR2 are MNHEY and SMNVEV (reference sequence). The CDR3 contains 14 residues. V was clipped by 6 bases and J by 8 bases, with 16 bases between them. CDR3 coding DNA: TGTGCCAGCAGGATGACAGGAAGGAGCGAAAAACTGTTTTTT. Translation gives CASRMTGRSEKLFF.

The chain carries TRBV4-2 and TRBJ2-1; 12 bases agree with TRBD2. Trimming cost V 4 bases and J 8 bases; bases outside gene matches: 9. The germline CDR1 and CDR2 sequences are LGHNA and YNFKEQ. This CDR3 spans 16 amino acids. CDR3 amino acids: CASSPPASGRGDEQFF. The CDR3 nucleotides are TGTGCCAGCAGCCCCCCGGCTAGCGGGAGGGGGGATGAGCAGTTCTTC.

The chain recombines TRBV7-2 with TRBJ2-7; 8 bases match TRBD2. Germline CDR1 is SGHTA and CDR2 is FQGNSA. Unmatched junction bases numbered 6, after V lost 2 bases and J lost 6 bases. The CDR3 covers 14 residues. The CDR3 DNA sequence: TGTGCCAGCAGCTTAAGAGCGGGAGAGGGCGAGCAGTACTTC. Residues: CASSLRAGEGEQYF.

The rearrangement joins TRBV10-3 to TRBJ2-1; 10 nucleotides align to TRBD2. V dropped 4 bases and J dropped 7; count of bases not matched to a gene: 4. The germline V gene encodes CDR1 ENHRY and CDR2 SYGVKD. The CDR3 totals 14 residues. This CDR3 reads CAISVSSGRNEQFF. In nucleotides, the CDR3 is TGTGCCATCAGTGTATCTAGCGGGAGAAATGAGCAGTTCTTC.

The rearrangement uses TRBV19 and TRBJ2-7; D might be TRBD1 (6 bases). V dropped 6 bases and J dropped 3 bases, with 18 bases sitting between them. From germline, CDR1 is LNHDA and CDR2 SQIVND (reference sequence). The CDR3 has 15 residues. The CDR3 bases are TGTGCCAGTAGCCGGAGAGGGGGAATCCTCTACGAGCAGTACTTC. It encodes CASSRRGGILYEQYF.

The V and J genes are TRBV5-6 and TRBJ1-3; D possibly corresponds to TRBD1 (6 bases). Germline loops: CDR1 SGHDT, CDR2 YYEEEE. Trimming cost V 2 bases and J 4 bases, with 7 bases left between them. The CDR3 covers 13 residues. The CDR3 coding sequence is TGTGCCAGCAGCTTTAGGGGGGGAAACACCATATATTTT. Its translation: CASSFRGGNTIYF.

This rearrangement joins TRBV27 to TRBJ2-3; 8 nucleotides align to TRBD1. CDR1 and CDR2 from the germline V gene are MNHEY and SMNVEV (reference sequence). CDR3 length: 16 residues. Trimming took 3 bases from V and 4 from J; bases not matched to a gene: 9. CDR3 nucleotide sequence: TGTGCCAGCAGTTTCACGACAGGGGTAGGGGCAGATACGCAGTATTTT. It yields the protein CASSFTTGVGADTQYF.